Listed below are T cell receptor beta chains from one sample, sequenced in a study of identical twins. TCRdb analysed the 5' RACE reads with MiXCR anew, one entry per CDR3 protein. Among fewer than 350,000 distinct CDR3 sequences, about 8.3% were seen once, and the ten largest hold less than 2.5%. This same sample was also part of a study on yellow fever vaccine responses in identical twins.

The specimen was memory (CD45RO+) T cells sorted from blood. The receptors stem from a woman aged 18-29 years in good health. CDR3s include the opening cysteine and the closing phenylalanine or tryptophan. The D gene is left open where the match is weak. Size tells how often a clone was seen (once, few, many) or the class of an expanded clone, and some rows leave it out.

D: .; J: TRBJ2-5; V: TRBV5-1; size: many; CDR3: CASSPVGGRGQETQYF; DNA: TGCGCCAGCAGCCCCGTCGGTGGTAGGGGGCAAGAGACCCAGTACTTC
D: .; J: TRBJ1-1; V: TRBV7-9; size: .; CDR3: CASSTGGANTEAFF; DNA: TGTGCCAGCAGCACGGGGGGGGCTAACACTGAAGCTTTCTTT
D: TRBD2; J: TRBJ2-6; V: TRBV10-3; size: few; CDR3: CAISRLAGKSGANVLTF; DNA: TGTGCCATTTCGAGACTAGCGGGAAAGTCTGGGGCCAACGTCCTGACTTTC
D: TRBD2; J: TRBJ2-2; V: TRBV3-1; size: .; CDR3: CASCQAGDNTGELFF; DNA: TGTGCCTCCTGCCAAGCGGGGGACAACACCGGGGAGCTGTTTTTT
D: .; J: TRBJ1-4; V: TRBV5-6; size: .; CDR3: CASSLGRANEKLFF; DNA: TGTGCCAGCAGCTTGGGCAGGGCGAATGAAAAACTGTTTTTT
D: TRBD1; J: TRBJ1-6; V: TRBV11-2; size: many; CDR3: CASSLEDRVVSPLHF; DNA: TGTGCCAGCAGCTTGGAAGACAGGGTTGTTTCACCCCTCCACTTT
D: TRBD2; J: TRBJ2-5; V: TRBV7-6; size: many; CDR3: CASSLTSGYTNPQETQYF; DNA: TGTGCCAGCAGCTTAACTAGCGGGTATACTAATCCGCAAGAGACCCAGTACTTC
D: TRBD2; J: TRBJ2-1; V: TRBV11-2; size: few; CDR3: CASSPPTGTSGADEQFF; DNA: TGTGCCAGCAGCCCCCCCACCGGGACTAGCGGGGCCGATGAGCAGTTCTTC
D: .; J: TRBJ2-2; V: TRBV6-1; size: few; CDR3: CASSEGSGTGELFF; DNA: TGTGCCAGCAGTGAGGGGTCTGGAACCGGGGAGCTGTTTTTT
D: TRBD1; J: TRBJ1-6; V: TRBV2; size: many; CDR3: CASQDRDAYNSPLHF; DNA: TGTGCCAGCCAGGACAGGGACGCCTATAATTCACCCCTCCACTTT
D: TRBD1; J: TRBJ2-7; V: TRBV7-2; size: few; CDR3: CASHPGTGPYEQYF; DNA: TGTGCCAGCCACCCCGGGACAGGTCCCTACGAGCAGTACTTC
D: .; J: TRBJ2-2; V: TRBV20-1; size: many; CDR3: CSVHTGINTGELFF; DNA: TGCAGTGTTCATACAGGGATAAACACCGGGGAGCTGTTTTTT
D: .; J: TRBJ2-2; V: TRBV5-1; size: .; CDR3: CASAGELFF; DNA: TGCGCCAGCGCCGGGGAGCTGTTTTTT
D: .; J: TRBJ2-1; V: TRBV24-1; size: few; CDR3: CATSTVVGQYNEQFF; DNA: TGTGCCACCAGCACAGTGGTCGGGCAGTACAATGAGCAGTTCTTC
D: .; J: TRBJ1-1; V: TRBV11-3; size: .; CDR3: CASSFIPKSEAFF; DNA: TGTGCCAGCAGCTTCATACCAAAGAGTGAAGCTTTCTTT
D: TRBD2; J: TRBJ2-2; V: TRBV5-1; size: many; CDR3: CASSLAVTGELFF; DNA: TGCGCCAGCAGCCTAGCGGTCACCGGGGAGCTGTTTTTT
D: .; J: TRBJ2-1; V: TRBV15; size: many; CDR3: CATSRLERGNEQFF; DNA: TGTGCCACCAGCAGGTTGGAAAGGGGTAATGAGCAGTTCTTC
D: TRBD2; J: TRBJ2-1; V: TRBV2; size: few; CDR3: CASSEAYGRASEQFF; DNA: TGTGCCAGCAGTGAAGCATACGGGAGGGCCAGTGAGCAGTTCTTC
D: .; J: TRBJ1-4; V: TRBV6-2/TRBV6-3; size: many; CDR3: CASSYTREGPGKLFF; DNA: TGTGCCAGCAGTTACACGAGGGAGGGTCCCGGAAAACTGTTTTTT
D: TRBD1; J: TRBJ1-2; V: TRBV6-7; size: .; CDR3: CASRRDRGRNYGYTF; DNA: TGTGCCAGCAGGCGAGACAGGGGGAGGAACTATGGCTACACCTTC
D: .; J: TRBJ2-3; V: TRBV28; size: .; CDR3: CASRLDVGGTDTQYF; DNA: TGTGCCAGCAGACTCGATGTAGGGGGCACAGATACGCAGTATTTT
D: .; J: TRBJ2-3; V: TRBV11-3; size: .; CDR3: CASSPGLNTDTQYF; DNA: TGTGCCAGCAGCCCGGGACTCAACACAGATACGCAGTATTTT